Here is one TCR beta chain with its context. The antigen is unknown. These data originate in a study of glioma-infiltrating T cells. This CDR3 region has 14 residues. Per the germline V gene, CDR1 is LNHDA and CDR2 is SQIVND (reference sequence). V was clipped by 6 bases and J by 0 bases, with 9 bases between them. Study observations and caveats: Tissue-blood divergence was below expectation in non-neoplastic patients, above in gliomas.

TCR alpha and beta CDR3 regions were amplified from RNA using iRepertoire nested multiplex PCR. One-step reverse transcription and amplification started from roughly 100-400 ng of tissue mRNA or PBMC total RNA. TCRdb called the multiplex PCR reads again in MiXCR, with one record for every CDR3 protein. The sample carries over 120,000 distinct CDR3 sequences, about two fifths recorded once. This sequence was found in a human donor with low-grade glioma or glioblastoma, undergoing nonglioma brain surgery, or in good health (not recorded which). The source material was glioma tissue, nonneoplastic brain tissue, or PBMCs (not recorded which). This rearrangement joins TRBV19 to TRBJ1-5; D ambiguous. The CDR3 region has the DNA TGTGCCAGTAGAGGGTACAATAGCAATCAGCCCCAGCATTTT. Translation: CASRGYNSNQPQHF.